The 23 T cell receptor beta chains reported below all come from one sample, sequenced in a study of T-cell memory formation after mild COVID-19. TCRdb itself ran the 5' RACE reads through MiXCR, one entry per CDR3 protein. This table has roughly 410,000 distinct CDR3 sequences, less than 25% appearing once. The source material was PBMCs or a T cell subset sorted from them (not recorded which). The receptors derive from an adult woman who had mild COVID-19 (a few samples of this study predate the infection). Cell type and time point are not known.

This clonotype was found a few times. The CDR3 is CATSGPLAGGPYNEQFF. The CDR3 coding sequence is TGTGCCACCAGCGGCCCCCTAGCGGGGGGGCCATACAATGAGCAGTTCTTC. The chain couples TRBV15 to TRBJ2-1, with 12 bases identical to TRBD2. The length of the CDR3 is 17 residues. Germline CDR1 reads LNHNV; CDR2 reads YYDKDF (reference sequence). The trim removed 5 bases at V and 4 bases at J, leaving 9 bases unmatched.

Only a few counts were recorded for this clonotype. The chain joins TRBV12-3 or TRBV12-4 to TRBJ2-7, with TRBD1 matching 10 bases. Trimming cost V 7 bases and J 0 bases; bases outside gene matches: 3. This CDR3 is built from 14 residues. CDR3 DNA: TGTGCCAGCACCCGACAGGGGGCCTCCTACGAGCAGTACTTC. Translating it yields CASTRQGASYEQYF.

The V gene is TRBV11-1, the J gene TRBJ1-1, with TRBD1 matching over 7 bases. Germline V lookup: CDR1 SGHAT, CDR2 FQDESV (reference sequence). Germline trimming cut 5 bases from V and 7 bases from J; bases unmatched to any gene: 10. The length of the CDR3 is 14 residues. CDR3 residues: CASSPLGQEVEAFF. The CDR3 DNA reads TGTGCCAGCAGCCCATTAGGACAGGAGGTTGAAGCTTTCTTT.

This chain links TRBV5-1 with TRBJ2-5; either TRBD1 or TRBD2 may fit D (5 bases each). V was clipped by 8 bases and J by 1 base, with 12 bases between them. Per germline, CDR1 SGHRS and CDR2 YFSETQ. The CDR3 has 13 residues. CDR3 in DNA: TGCGCCAGTGCGAGGGGCCTCCAAGAGACCCAGTACTTC. Protein: CASARGLQETQYF.

This clonotype occurred a few times. The J gene is TRBJ2-5, the V gene TRBV6-5; 13 nucleotides agree with TRBD2. The germline V gene has CDR1 MNHEY and CDR2 SVGAGI. V shed 2 bases, J shed 5 bases, and the junction held 8 bases outside the gene matches. The CDR3 consists of 17 residues. DNA for the CDR3: TGTGCCAGCAGTTACACCGGACTAGCGGGAGATCGGGAGACCCAGTACTTC. Its protein is CASSYTGLAGDRETQYF.

J is TRBJ1-5 and V is TRBV12-3 or TRBV12-4, with D possibly being TRBD1 (5 bases). The CDR3 sequence is 15 residues long. Trimming left V 5 bases short and J 11 bases short, with 22 bases between. The CDR3, as DNA: TGTGCCAGCAGTCCCAACGTTCTGGGTCCACAGGCCCAGCATTTT. It yields the protein CASSPNVLGPQAQHF.

This clonotype was observed many times. The J gene is TRBJ1-2, the V gene TRBV21-1. TRBV21-1 is given as a pseudogene. The length of the CDR3 is 16 residues. The CDR3 sequence: CASTQGRTTFAYGYTF. CDR3 in DNA: TGTGCCAGCACCCAGGGACGGACTACATTTGCCTATGGCTACACCTTC.

The V gene is TRBV4-1, the J gene TRBJ2-2; 13 bases map to TRBD2. J gave up 4 bases and V 2 bases, and 4 bases lay outside the gene matches. Germline CDR1 MGHRA, CDR2 YSYEKL. This CDR3 is built from 17 residues. The CDR3 is CASSQWTSGGFTGELFF. In DNA form, the CDR3 reads TGCGCCAGCAGCCAATGGACTAGCGGGGGATTCACCGGGGAGCTGTTTTTT.

This clonotype has just one count. V gene TRBV6-2 or TRBV6-3 combines with J gene TRBJ2-4, with a tentative D call TRBD1 (6 bases). This CDR3 has 18 amino acids. Germline values: CDR1 MNHEY, CDR2 SVGEGT. With 2 bases removed from V and 0 bases from J, the gap between germline ends came to 17 bases. The CDR3 loop is CASSYEDRLILAKNIQYF. CDR3 DNA: TGTGCCAGCAGTTACGAGGACAGACTAATTCTAGCCAAAAACATTCAGTACTTC.

This clonotype was found a few times. The chain carries TRBV20-1 and TRBJ2-6; 10 bases map to TRBD1. Germline-derived CDR1 and CDR2 are DFQATT and SNEGSKA (reference sequence). V was pared by 4 bases and J by 2 bases, with 5 bases of the junction left unmatched. This CDR3 has 16 amino acids. The CDR3 sequence: CSAMDRGVPGANVLTF. Written as DNA, the CDR3 is TGCAGTGCTATGGACAGGGGGGTACCTGGGGCCAACGTCCTGACTTTC.

J is TRBJ1-4 and V is TRBV6-1, with 7 bases that match TRBD1. The CDR3 covers 14 residues. Germline V CDR1 and CDR2: MNHNS, SASEGT. Trimming took 7 bases from V and 7 from J; bases not matched to a gene: 9. CDR3 sequence (DNA): TGTGCCAGCACCCCCAGACAGGGAGTTGAAAAACTGTTTTTT. It specifies CASTPRQGVEKLFF.

CDR3 in amino acids: CASSAPGQPQHF. In DNA form, the CDR3 reads TGTGCCAGCAGTGCCCCGGGACAGCCCCAGCATTTT. This chain links TRBV6-1 with TRBJ1-5; D call uncertain. V was pared by 4 bases and J by 7 bases, with 8 bases between. The CDR3 covers 12 residues. CDR1 and CDR2 (germline): MNHNS, SASEGT.

The chain combines TRBV10-3 with TRBJ2-7; TRBD1 aligns across 10 bases. Germline CDR1 is ENHRY and CDR2 is SYGVKD. The V and J ends lost 10 bases and 3 bases, in that order; junction bases with no gene match: 3. CDR3 length equals 12 residues. In DNA, the CDR3 is TGTGCCAGCGGGACAGGGGTCTACGAGCAGTACTTC. Amino acid sequence: CASGTGVYEQYF.

The chain links TRBV9 to TRBJ2-5; no firm D call. CDR3 length: 15 amino acids. Germline V CDR1 and CDR2: SGDLS, YYNGEE. V lost 0 bases and J 4 bases, leaving 13 bases between the germline ends. CDR3 coding DNA: TGTGCCAGCAGCGTAGAGACCGCCAGACCAGAGACCCAGTACTTC. Translation gives CASSVETARPETQYF.

The chain carries TRBV6-5 and TRBJ2-5; no firm D call. The CDR3 runs to 13 residues. Trimming pared 0 bases from V and 3 bases from J, leaving 5 bases between. Per the germline V gene, CDR1 is MNHEY and CDR2 is SVGAGI. As DNA, the CDR3 is TGTGCCAGCAGTTACTCGAACGAAGAGACCCAGTACTTC. This sequence encodes CASSYSNEETQYF.

This chain connects TRBV27 to TRBJ2-3, with D perhaps assigned TRBD1 or TRBD2 (5 bases each). Germline CDR1 MNHEY, CDR2 SMNVEV (reference sequence). This CDR3 is 14 amino acids long. V was trimmed by 1 base and J by 3 bases, leaving 8 bases between them. Here the CDR3 DNA reads TGTGCCAGCAGTTTATGGGGGATAACAGATACGCAGTATTTT. As protein: CASSLWGITDTQYF.

The CDR3 loop is CSARDLWDRGNEKLFF. The CDR3 nucleotides are TGCAGTGCTAGAGATCTATGGGACAGGGGGAATGAAAAACTGTTTTTT. The chain has TRBV20-1 and TRBJ1-4, with 11 bases fitting TRBD1. Per the germline V gene, CDR1 is DFQATT and CDR2 is SNEGSKA (reference sequence). The V and J ends lost 0 bases and 5 bases, in that order; junction bases with no gene match: 5. The CDR3 extends over 16 amino acids.

This clonotype was detected only a few times. The chain employs TRBV15 and TRBJ2-1; 8 nucleotides agree with TRBD1. Germline V gives CDR1 LNHNV, CDR2 YYDKDF (reference sequence). The CDR3 sequence is 18 residues long. Trimming took 2 bases from V and 4 from J; bases not matched to a gene: 13. CDR3 sequence: CATSRLTTGEVRYNEQFF. The CDR3 DNA reads TGTGCCACCAGCAGACTGACGACAGGGGAGGTACGGTACAATGAGCAGTTCTTC.

V gene TRBV7-6 combines with J gene TRBJ2-1, with 8 bases identical to TRBD1. The CDR3 consists of 14 residues. The ends lost 5 bases at V and 6 bases at J; junction bases unmatched: 6. The germline CDR1 and CDR2 sequences are SGHVS and FNYEAQ. The CDR3, as DNA: TGTGCCAGCAGCAGACGGACAGGGCCCAATGAGCAGTTCTTC. It encodes CASSRRTGPNEQFF.

This clonotype has just a few counts. This rearrangement joins TRBV6-5 to TRBJ1-4; 7 bases fit TRBD1. The CDR3 loop spans 16 amino acids. Germline CDR1 and CDR2: MNHEY and SVGAGI. The trim removed 0 bases at V and 7 bases at J, leaving 8 bases unmatched. This chain's CDR3 is CASSYSKGGRGEKLFF. The CDR3, as DNA: TGTGCCAGCAGTTACTCGAAAGGGGGCAGGGGTGAAAAACTGTTTTTT.

This chain uses TRBV9 with TRBJ2-5, with 7 bases fitting TRBD1. The CDR3 is 16 amino acids. Germline-derived CDR1 and CDR2 are SGDLS and YYNGEE. The ends lost 3 bases at V and 4 bases at J; junction bases unmatched: 12. The CDR3 nucleotides are TGTGCCAGCAGCGGAGGGACAGACCAGCTGGTAGAGACCCAGTACTTC. Translated: CASSGGTDQLVETQYF.

This clonotype was seen only a few times. The rearrangement links TRBV5-6 to TRBJ2-1; TRBD2 agrees at 7 bases. Trimming at V came to 1 base and at J to 4 bases, leaving 11 bases not matched to a gene. CDR1 is SGHDT and CDR2 is YYEEEE in the germline V gene. CDR3 length: 17 residues. CDR3 nucleotides: TGTGCCAGCAGCTTGAGGGCGGCGGGAGTGTTTTACAATGAGCAGTTCTTC. Translating it yields CASSLRAAGVFYNEQFF.

The rearrangement joins TRBV28 to TRBJ1-5, with D tentatively TRBD1 (5 bases). The CDR3 spans 15 residues. The germline V and J ends were trimmed by 5 bases and 4 bases, with 15 bases remaining between them. The germline V gene has CDR1 MDHEN and CDR2 SYDVKM. In nucleotides, the CDR3 is TGTGCCAGCAGTGCTTACCGACAGAGAAATCAGCCCCAGCATTTT. Amino acids: CASSAYRQRNQPQHF.